This T cell receptor (beta chain) comes out of a study of radiotherapy plus CTLA-4 blockade in lung cancer. The wider study: With less than 40% of patients having disease control, objective responses were seen in under 20%.

The repertoire was sequenced with immunoSEQ multiplex PCR; TCRdb's copy has only in-frame clones and lacks some. The data contain 43,000 or so clones, 73% of them singletons. This CDR3 contains 13 residues. Trimming took off 6 bases at V and 3 bases at J, with 9 bases between the two ends. Germline V gene sequence: CDR1 KGHSH, CDR2 LQKENI. The rearrangement links TRBV18 to TRBJ1-3; D remains ambiguous. Sample: peripheral blood, taken from a patient treated with radiotherapy plus ipilimumab. This clonotype was obtained from a human donor with non-small cell lung cancer who had a complete response to radiotherapy plus ipilimumab. The CDR3, as DNA: TGTGCCAGCTCCCGAGATCTTGGAAACACCATATATTTT. Protein product: CASSRDLGNTIYF.